The sequence of this T cell receptor (beta chain) was determined in a study of T cells in Graves' hyperthyroidism and ophthalmopathy. Study details: Any treatment followed the collection of peripheral blood at initial diagnosis.

There were TCR beta CDR3 regions amplified from RNA transcripts. HTBI primers were the set used in a first-round RT-PCR of the TCR CDR3. TCRdb processed the multiplex PCR reads anew with MiXCR; each CDR3 protein has one entry. The sample has a few hundred thousand distinct CDR3 sequences, about 16% seen once. The V gene's germline CDR1 is SGHRS and CDR2 YFSETQ. J gave up 5 bases and V 6 bases, and 4 bases lay outside the gene matches. The CDR3 has 13 residues. This clonotype was detected a few times. Patients with uncontrolled infections, other autoimmune diseases, pregnancy or lactation were excluded. Diagnosing involved the use of clinical symptoms, serum thyroxine and TRAb, thyroid ultrasound and orbital computed tomography. Fresh peripheral blood, less than 11 ml of it, supplied the PBMCs.

The chain uses TRBV5-1 and TRBJ2-2; 7 bases are shared with TRBD1. The sequenced sample consisted of blood. The TCR originated in a woman in her twenties or thirties with Graves' ophthalmopathy. Here the CDR3 reads CASKTGRTGELFF. CDR3 sequence (DNA): TGCGCCAGCAAGACAGGGCGAACCGGGGAGCTGTTTTTT. The full variable domain, completed using reference TRBV5-1 and TRBJ2-2, is KAGVTQTPRYLIKTRGQQVTLSCSPISGHRSVSWYQQTPGQGLQFLFEYFSETQRNKGNFPGRFSGRQFSNSRSEMNVSTLELGDSALYLCASKTGRTGELFFGEGSRLTVL.